Following are 13 T cell receptor beta chains from one sample sequenced in a study of cytomegalovirus exposure and HLA in healthy donors. The method was immunoSEQ multiplex PCR; TCRdb's version includes in-frame clones alone and lacks a portion of them. The sample yields some 240,000 clones, around 86% seen once. Sequences were obtained from PBMCs. The origin of the receptors is a woman younger than 35 in good health and CMV-seropositive.

V usage is TRBV4-1 and J usage is TRBJ1-1; 9 bases agree with TRBD1. The CDR3 runs 14 residues. Trimming at V came to 4 bases and at J to 5 bases, leaving 5 bases not matched to a gene. From germline, CDR1 is MGHRA and CDR2 YSYEKL. The CDR3 DNA reads TGCGCCAGCAGCCCCCGGGACAGGGCTACTGAAGCTTTCTTT. Translation: CASSPRDRATEAFF.

V usage is TRBV19 and J usage is TRBJ1-4, with D perhaps matching TRBD1 (6 bases). V dropped 6 bases and J dropped 5 bases, with 13 bases sitting between them. The CDR3 length is 14 residues. The germline V gene encodes CDR1 LNHDA and CDR2 SQIVND (reference sequence). The CDR3 DNA sequence: TGTGCCAGTAGAGCAGGGGCGGAAAATGAAAAACTGTTTTTT. Residues: CASRAGAENEKLFF.

This chain joins TRBV28 and TRBJ2-4, with D hard to call. The CDR3 is 17 residues long. V was trimmed by 1 base and J by 0 bases, leaving 13 bases between them. Per the germline V gene, CDR1 is MDHEN and CDR2 is SYDVKM. CDR3 DNA: TGTGCCAGCAGTTTATTTTCGGTCAAAATAGCCAAAAACATTCAGTACTTC. This gives the protein CASSLFSVKIAKNIQYF.

The rearrangement joins TRBV6-5 to TRBJ1-2; D is uncertain. V gave up 5 bases and J gave up 5 bases, with 12 bases separating them. CDR1 MNHEY and CDR2 SVGAGI come from the germline V gene. The CDR3 extends over 13 amino acids. The CDR3 bases are TGTGCCAGCAGTCTTTCTGTCAGATATGGCTACACCTTC. As protein: CASSLSVRYGYTF.

CDR3 DNA: TGCAGTGCTAGAGCTGAGGAAGCTTTCTTT. Amino acid sequence: CSARAEEAFF. This sequence joins TRBV20-1 and TRBJ1-1; D is ambiguous. Trimming stripped 1 base from V and 8 bases from J, with 5 bases between. Germline V gives CDR1 DFQATT, CDR2 SNEGSKA (reference sequence). This CDR3 is 10 amino acids long.

The chain combines TRBV10-3 with TRBJ2-1, with D possibly being TRBD2 (6 bases). CDR1 is ENHRY, CDR2 SYGVKD, per germline. Trimming stripped 5 bases from V and 0 bases from J, with 14 bases between. The CDR3 runs to 16 residues. As DNA, the CDR3 is TGTGCCATCAGTCGGGAGAGCCCGAGCTCCTACAATGAGCAGTTCTTC. Its protein product is CAISRESPSSYNEQFF.

J is TRBJ2-7 and V is TRBV6-6; 8 positions agree with TRBD2. The CDR3 loop spans 14 amino acids. Germline loops: CDR1 MNHNY, CDR2 SVGAGI (reference sequence). Trimming removed 1 base from V and 6 bases from J; junction bases left unmatched: 5. Here the CDR3 reads CASSYLAGGREQYF. CDR3 sequence (DNA): TGTGCCAGCAGTTACTTGGCGGGAGGTCGCGAGCAGTACTTC.

This chain links TRBV11-3 with TRBJ2-3, with D perhaps matching TRBD2 (5 bases). Germline V gene lookup returns CDR1 SGHNT and CDR2 YENEEA. V was pared by 5 bases and J by 2 bases, with 14 bases between. This CDR3 contains 15 residues. The chain's CDR3 is CASSPPAASTDTQYF. CDR3 bases: TGTGCCAGCAGCCCTCCAGCGGCTTCCACAGATACGCAGTATTTT.

This clone was found a few times. This chain connects TRBV5-4 to TRBJ2-7; tentatively, D is TRBD2 (6 bases). The CDR3 length is 17 residues. CDR1 is SGHNT, CDR2 YYREEE, per germline (reference sequence). The germline V and J ends were trimmed by 4 bases and 2 bases, with 22 bases remaining between them. CDR3 sequence reads: CASSPPGGAGAPYEQYF. Here the CDR3 DNA reads TGTGCCAGCAGCCCACCCGGGGGAGCGGGTGCTCCCTACGAGCAGTACTTC. Variable domain in full (rest from reference TRBV5-4 and TRBJ2-7): ETGVTQSPTHLIKTRGQQVTLRCSSQSGHNTVSWYQQALGQGPQFIFQYYREEENGRGNFPPRFSGLQFPNYSSELNVNALELDDSALYLCASSPPGGAGAPYEQYFGPGTRLTVT.

The chain recombines TRBV4-1 with TRBJ2-1; the D is unclear. The germline V gene has CDR1 MGHRA and CDR2 YSYEKL. The CDR3 covers 18 residues. V lost 7 bases and J 0 bases, leaving 22 bases between the germline ends. The CDR3 DNA reads TGCGCCAGCACGTTAGCACTTCACGAAAAGAGCTCCTACAATGAGCAGTTCTTC. It yields the protein CASTLALHEKSSYNEQFF.

The chain carries TRBV5-1 and TRBJ1-1; D is uncertain. CDR1 and CDR2 (germline): SGHRS, YFSETQ. Trimming took 0 bases from V and 1 from J, leaving 4 bases between them. CDR3 size: 13 residues. In DNA, the CDR3 is TGCGCCAGCAGCTTGGCATCGAACACTGAAGCTTTCTTT. This sequence encodes CASSLASNTEAFF.

The V and J genes are TRBV11-3 and TRBJ2-2; TRBD2 might be the D (6 bases). The CDR3 totals 17 residues. CDR1 and CDR2 (germline): SGHNT, YENEEA. The germline V and J ends were trimmed by 1 base and 3 bases, with 15 bases remaining between them. The CDR3 loop reads CASSLGEGAGYTGELFF. The DNA of the CDR3 is TGTGCCAGCAGCTTAGGAGAAGGGGCGGGGTACACCGGGGAGCTGTTTTTT.

The rearrangement uses TRBV6-1 and TRBJ2-4; TRBD2 matches 7 bases. The CDR3 totals 12 residues. Germline CDR1 reads MNHNS; CDR2 reads SASEGT. V gave up 9 bases and J gave up 6 bases; unmatched junction bases: 5. DNA of the CDR3: TGTGCCAGTCGGACGGGAGGAAACATTCAGTACTTC. The encoded protein is CASRTGGNIQYF.